The text below deals with one T cell receptor (beta chain). Its matching antigen is unknown. The assay was immunoSEQ multiplex PCR, and TCRdb's table has in-frame clones only and misses some. The table lists 3,000 or so clones, roughly 80% of them singletons. This sample was included in a study of immune cell composition in non-small cell lung cancer. The germline CDR1 and CDR2 sequences are MNHEY and SMNVEV (reference sequence). The CDR3 spans 14 residues. V was clipped by 2 bases and J by 5 bases; unmatched bases: 5. Study findings and constraints: Adenocarcinomas with higher top tumour-associated clone frequency had more reactive TILs. Smoking pack-years did not significantly correlate with tumour TCR-beta clonality.

Sequenced input: lung tumor tissue. The source is a human donor with non-small cell lung cancer. The rearrangement links TRBV27 to TRBJ1-1; 7 bases agree with TRBD1. CDR3 DNA: TGTGCCAGCAGTTTAAGAAGGGGGCGGACTGAAGCTTTCTTT. Translated, it gives CASSLRRGRTEAFF.